These 11 T cell receptor beta chains share one sample of origin, sequenced in a study of vaccination effects on CD4 cells after COVID-19. The ViraFEST assay expanded antigen-specific CD4+ T cells with viral peptide pools before sequencing. An approximately nine-day culture period preceded the isolation of CD4+ T cells. All vaccine recipients tested negative for nucleocapsid antibodies and had never contracted SARS-CoV-2 infection. Repertoires were generated with immunoSEQ multiplex PCR, while TCRdb's copy carries only in-frame clones and drops some. The profile shows tens of thousands of clones, 73% of them singletons. Antigens for these TCRs are unknown. This specimen was CD4+ T cells from PBMCs cultured with SARS-CoV-2 spike peptides, taken before COVID-19 vaccination. The receptors stem from a human donor who received a COVID-19 vaccine.

This chain uses TRBV30 with TRBJ2-7, with 11 bases identical to TRBD2. Trimming cost V 2 bases and J 5 bases; bases outside gene matches: 11. Germline V gene sequence: CDR1 GTSNPN, CDR2 SVGIG (reference sequence). CDR3 length: 16 residues. In DNA, the CDR3 is TGTGCCTGGAGTTTACCAGGCACTAGCGGGGGAGACGAGCAGTACTTC. Its translation: CAWSLPGTSGGDEQYF. Full variable domain (outside the CDR3, taken from reference TRBV30 and TRBJ2-7): SQTIHQWPATLVQPVGSPLSLECTVEGTSNPNLYWYRQAAGRGLQLLFYSVGIGQISSEVPQNLSASRPQDRQFILSSKKLLLSDSGFYLCAWSLPGTSGGDEQYFGPGTRLTVT.

The chain has TRBV6-5 and TRBJ1-2; 9 bases agree with TRBD1. Germline lookup yields CDR1 MNHEY and CDR2 SVGAGI. V trimming: 5 bases; J trimming: 1 base; junction bases outside the gene matches: 5. CDR3 length: 15 amino acids. This CDR3 reads CASSTGTGLNYGYTF. CDR3 coding DNA: TGTGCCAGCAGTACCGGGACAGGGCTTAACTATGGCTACACCTTC.

The chain joins TRBV19 to TRBJ2-5; a weak D match, TRBD1 (7 bases). The CDR3 has 13 amino acids. Germline V CDR1 and CDR2: LNHDA, SQIVND (reference sequence). V lost 5 bases and J lost 4, with 11 bases in between. The CDR3 protein is CASSQGGLETQYF. Written as DNA, the CDR3 is TGTGCCAGTAGTCAGGGGGGCCTAGAGACCCAGTACTTC.

The chain links TRBV19 to TRBJ2-5; D is possibly TRBD2 (7 bases). Per germline, CDR1 LNHDA and CDR2 SQIVND (reference sequence). The CDR3 loop spans 17 amino acids. Deletions cut 4 bases from V and 2 bases from J, with 20 bases between. The CDR3 nucleotides read TGTGCCAGTAGTAAGCCCCGGGGGGCAGCGGAGCAAGAGACCCAGTACTTC. Translation: CASSKPRGAAEQETQYF.

The chain joins TRBV7-9 to TRBJ2-3; D is perhaps TRBD1 (7 bases). Per the germline V gene, CDR1 is SEHNR and CDR2 is FQNEAQ (reference sequence). This CDR3 spans 14 amino acids. V was cut by 4 bases and J by 4 bases, with 12 bases left in between. The CDR3 coding sequence is TGTGCCAGCAGCTCCAGGGGGGTGGCAGATACGCAGTATTTT. Its translation is CASSSRGVADTQYF.

The chain employs TRBV15 and TRBJ2-5, with D perhaps given as TRBD1 or TRBD2 (6 bases each). Germline V gives CDR1 LNHNV, CDR2 YYDKDF (reference sequence). V dropped 0 bases and J dropped 13 bases, with 15 bases sitting between them. The CDR3 contains 13 residues. This chain's CDR3 is CATSRDGGGNGYF. The CDR3 nucleotides read TGTGCCACCAGCAGAGATGGAGGGGGAAACGGGTACTTC.

This chain uses TRBV13 with TRBJ1-1, with TRBD1 identical over 8 bases. Germline CDR1 PRHDT, CDR2 FYEKMQ (reference sequence). V gave up 4 bases and J gave up 3 bases; unmatched junction bases: 4. The CDR3 consists of 14 residues. For the CDR3, the DNA is TGTGCCAGCAGCTATAACAGGGGGGACACTGAAGCTTTCTTT. Its translation: CASSYNRGDTEAFF.

The chain links TRBV2 to TRBJ2-2; tentative D call: TRBD1 (6 bases). Germline lookup yields CDR1 SNHLY and CDR2 FYNNEI. The CDR3 is 15 amino acids. The germline V and J ends were trimmed by 2 bases and 0 bases, with 7 bases remaining between them. The CDR3 DNA follows: TGTGCCAGCAGTGAACAGGGGCCGAACACCGGGGAGCTGTTTTTT. Residues: CASSEQGPNTGELFF. Using reference TRBV2 and TRBJ2-2 for the parts outside the CDR3, the full variable domain is EPEVTQTPSHQVTQMGQEVILRCVPISNHLYFYWYRQILGQKVEFLVSFYNNEISEKSEIFDDQFSVERPDGSNFTLKIRSTKLEDSAMYFCASSEQGPNTGELFFGEGSRLTVL.

The chain has TRBV5-6 and TRBJ2-7; weak D call: TRBD2 (6 bases). The CDR3 length is 16 residues. V was clipped by 4 bases and J by 3 bases, with 20 bases between them. The germline CDR1 and CDR2 sequences are SGHDT and YYEEEE. This chain's CDR3 is CASSRLEPGTLYEQYF. The CDR3 nucleotides are TGTGCCAGCAGCCGACTGGAACCGGGGACTCTCTACGAGCAGTACTTC. Combining the CDR3 with reference TRBV5-6 and TRBJ2-7 gives the whole variable domain DAGVTQSPTHLIKTRGQQVTLRCSPKSGHDTVSWYQQALGQGPQFIFQYYEEEERQRGNFPDRFSGHQFPNYSSELNVNALLLGDSALYLCASSRLEPGTLYEQYFGPGTRLTVT.

V and J are TRBV2 and TRBJ1-1; 7 bases agree with TRBD1. V was clipped by 0 bases and J by 9 bases; unmatched bases: 4. The CDR3 is 13 residues long. Germline lookup yields CDR1 SNHLY and CDR2 FYNNEI. The CDR3 nucleotides are TGTGCCAGCAGTGAAGCGGGGACAGATAAAGCTTTCTTT. Encoded protein: CASSEAGTDKAFF.

Only a few counts were recorded for this clone. The V and J genes are TRBV18 and TRBJ1-2, with 12 positions matching TRBD1. The CDR3 is made up of 19 amino acids. The ends lost 6 bases at V and 0 bases at J; junction bases unmatched: 14. The V gene's germline CDR1 is KGHSH and CDR2 LQKENI. CDR3 sequence: CASSRTPGTGGSSNYGYTF. CDR3 nucleotide sequence: TGTGCCAGCTCTAGAACCCCCGGGACAGGGGGCAGCTCTAACTATGGCTACACCTTC.